Reported below is one TCR beta chain. These data come from a study of control samples from healthy donors and cancer patients. The V gene's germline CDR1 is ENHRY and CDR2 SYGVKD. The CDR3 consists of 12 residues. The V segment lost 10 bases and the J segment 6 bases; nucleotides outside the gene matches: 6. Repertoires were generated with immunoSEQ multiplex PCR, while TCRdb's copy carries only in-frame clones and drops some. The sample holds under 200,000 clones, 95% to 96% seen once. Sequenced input: blood. The TCR originated in a woman aged 25 to 45 in good health. V gene TRBV10-3 combines with J gene TRBJ1-2; the match to TRBD1 covers 9 bases. This CDR3 reads CATNRGRDGYTF. The CDR3 nucleotides are TGTGCCACCAACAGGGGGCGGGATGGCTACACCTTC.